The entry below gives a single T cell receptor (beta chain) sequence along with its context. What it binds is not known. The assay was immunoSEQ multiplex PCR, and TCRdb's table has in-frame clones only and misses some. The sample contains some 110,000 clones, about 90% of which appear only once. The data belong to a study of CD4+ T cells in melanoma. Study-wide results and caveats: Reportedly, melanoma neoantigen-specific CD4+ T cells showed varied differentiation states. A reported correlation linked neoantigen-specific CD4+ T cells to CD8+, macrophage and B cell function.

Germline V CDR1 and CDR2: LNHNV, YYDKDF (reference sequence). Germline trimming cut 1 base from V and 1 base from J; bases unmatched to any gene: 12. The CDR3 extends over 19 amino acids. J is TRBJ2-3 and V is TRBV15; 9 bases align to TRBD2. Sequenced: peripheral blood. This sequence was found in a human donor with melanoma. The DNA of the CDR3 is TGTGCCACCAGCAGAGCGGGGGCGGGAGGGTGGTCAGGCACAGATACGCAGTATTTT. Amino acids: CATSRAGAGGWSGTDTQYF.